The T cell receptor (beta chain) described here comes from a study of blood T cells in healthy people across ages. The second PCR ran roughly 7 to 11 cycles with a sample-barcoded 5' primer and J-beta primers. TCRdb passed the 5' RACE reads through MiXCR, listing each CDR3 protein once. The sample holds about 830,000 distinct CDR3 sequences; 55% to 65% are singletons and the top ten take 28%. The CDR3 has 15 amino acids. In germline, CDR1 is MNHEY, CDR2 SVGAGI. Germline trimming cut 6 bases from V and 7 bases from J; bases unmatched to any gene: 13. The chain recombines TRBV6-5 with TRBJ2-3, with 7 positions matching TRBD2. Sample: blood. This TCR was sampled from a man between 25 and 39 years old in good health. The DNA of the CDR3 is TGTGCCAGCAGAAACACAGCGGGGAACGAATATACGCAGTATTTT. Translation gives CASRNTAGNEYTQYF.